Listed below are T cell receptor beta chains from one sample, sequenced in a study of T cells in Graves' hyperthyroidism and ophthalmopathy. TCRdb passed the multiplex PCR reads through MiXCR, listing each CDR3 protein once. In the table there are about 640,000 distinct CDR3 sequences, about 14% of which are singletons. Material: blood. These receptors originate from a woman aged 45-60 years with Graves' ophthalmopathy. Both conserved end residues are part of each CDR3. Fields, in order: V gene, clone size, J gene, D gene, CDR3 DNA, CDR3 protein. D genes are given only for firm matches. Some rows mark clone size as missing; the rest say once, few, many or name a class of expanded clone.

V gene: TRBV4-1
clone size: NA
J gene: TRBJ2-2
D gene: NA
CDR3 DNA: TGCGCCAGCAGCCAAGGGCCCCGGAGCACCGGGGAGCTGTTTTTT
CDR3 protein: CASSQGPRSTGELFF

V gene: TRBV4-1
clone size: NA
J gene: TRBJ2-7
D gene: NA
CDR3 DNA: TGCGCCAGCAGCCAGAGGGCCAGGGGACTCTACGAGCAGTACTTC
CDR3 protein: CASSQRARGLYEQYF

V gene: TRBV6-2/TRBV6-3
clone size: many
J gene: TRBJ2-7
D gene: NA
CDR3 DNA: TGTGCCACCAACGGTATCCTCACCTTCTCCTACGAGCAGTACTTC
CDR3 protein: CATNGILTFSYEQYF

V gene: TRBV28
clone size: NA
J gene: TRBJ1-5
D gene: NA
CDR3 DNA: TGTGCCAGCAAGGAAGGGGGAGATCAGCCCCAGCATTTT
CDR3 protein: CASKEGGDQPQHF

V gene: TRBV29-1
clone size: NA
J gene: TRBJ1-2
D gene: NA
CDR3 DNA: TGCAGCGTTGTAGGGCAGAACTATGGCTACACCTTC
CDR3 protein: CSVVGQNYGYTF

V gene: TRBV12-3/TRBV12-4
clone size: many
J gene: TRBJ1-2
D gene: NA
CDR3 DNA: TGTGCCAGCAGTCCCTTTTTCCGGACTGAGGAATATGGCTACACCTTC
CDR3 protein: CASSPFFRTEEYGYTF

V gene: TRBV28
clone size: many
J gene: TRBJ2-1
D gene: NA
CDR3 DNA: TGTGCCAGCACCACGGGGACGGTCATCCACAATGAGCAGTTCTTC
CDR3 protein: CASTTGTVIHNEQFF

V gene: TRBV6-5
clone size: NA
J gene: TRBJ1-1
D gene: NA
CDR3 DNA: TGTGCCAGCAGTTACGGTGACGAGCACACTGAAGCTTTCTTT
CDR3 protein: CASSYGDEHTEAFF

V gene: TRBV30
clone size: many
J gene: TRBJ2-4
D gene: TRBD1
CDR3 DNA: TGTGCCTGGAGTGGACAGGGCCTAGCCAAAAACATTCAGTACTTC
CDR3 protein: CAWSGQGLAKNIQYF

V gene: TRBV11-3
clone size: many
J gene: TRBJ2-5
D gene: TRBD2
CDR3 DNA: TGTGCCAGCAGTTCCCGGGAGGGGAAGGAGACCCAGTACTTC
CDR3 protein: CASSSREGKETQYF

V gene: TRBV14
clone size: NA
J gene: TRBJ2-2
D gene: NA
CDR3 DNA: TGTGCCAGCAGCCTCCAGGTTGACGGGGAGCTGTTTTTT
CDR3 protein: CASSLQVDGELFF

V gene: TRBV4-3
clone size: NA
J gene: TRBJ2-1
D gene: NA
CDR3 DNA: TGCGCCAGCAGCCAAGATCACCGGGTGTGGGACAATGAGCAGTTCTTC
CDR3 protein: CASSQDHRVWDNEQFF

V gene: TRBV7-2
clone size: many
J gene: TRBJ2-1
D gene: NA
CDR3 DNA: TGTGCCAGCACGAGCCTCAAGGGTTATGAGCAGTTCTTC
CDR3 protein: CASTSLKGYEQFF

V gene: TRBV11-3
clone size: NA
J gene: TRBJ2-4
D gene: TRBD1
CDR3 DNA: TGTGCCAGCAGTCGCCCGCTGGGGACAGGGGGCTTTGCCAAAAACATTCAGTACTTC
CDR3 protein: CASSRPLGTGGFAKNIQYF

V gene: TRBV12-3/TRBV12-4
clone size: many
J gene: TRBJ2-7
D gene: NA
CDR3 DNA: TGTGCCAGCAGTTCGTCCACAGGCAGGGGCTGGTCCTACGAGCAGTACTTC
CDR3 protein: CASSSSTGRGWSYEQYF

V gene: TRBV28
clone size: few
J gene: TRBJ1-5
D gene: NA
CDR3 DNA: TGTGCCAGCAGTTTAGGGAGGGCTGGTCAGCCCCAGCATTTT
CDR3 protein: CASSLGRAGQPQHF

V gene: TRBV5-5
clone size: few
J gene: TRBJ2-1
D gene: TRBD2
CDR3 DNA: TGTGCCAGCAGCTCGTCCGGGACTAGCGGGAGAAATGAGCAGTTCTTC
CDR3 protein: CASSSSGTSGRNEQFF